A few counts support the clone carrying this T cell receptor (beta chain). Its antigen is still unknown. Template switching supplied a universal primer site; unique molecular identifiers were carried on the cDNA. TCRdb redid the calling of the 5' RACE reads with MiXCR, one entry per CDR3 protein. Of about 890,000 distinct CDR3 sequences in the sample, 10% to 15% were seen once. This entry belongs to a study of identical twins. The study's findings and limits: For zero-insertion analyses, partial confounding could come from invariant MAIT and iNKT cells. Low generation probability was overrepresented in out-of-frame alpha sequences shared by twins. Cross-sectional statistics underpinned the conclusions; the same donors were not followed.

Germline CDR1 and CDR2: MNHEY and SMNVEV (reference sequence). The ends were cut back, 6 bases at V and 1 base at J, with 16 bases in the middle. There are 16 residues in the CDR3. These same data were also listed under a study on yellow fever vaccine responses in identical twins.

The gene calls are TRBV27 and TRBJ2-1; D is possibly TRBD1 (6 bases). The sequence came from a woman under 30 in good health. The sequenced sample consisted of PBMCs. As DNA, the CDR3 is TGTGCCAGCAGCCGGCTCCCACAGGGATCCTACAATGAGCAGTTCTTC. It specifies CASSRLPQGSYNEQFF.